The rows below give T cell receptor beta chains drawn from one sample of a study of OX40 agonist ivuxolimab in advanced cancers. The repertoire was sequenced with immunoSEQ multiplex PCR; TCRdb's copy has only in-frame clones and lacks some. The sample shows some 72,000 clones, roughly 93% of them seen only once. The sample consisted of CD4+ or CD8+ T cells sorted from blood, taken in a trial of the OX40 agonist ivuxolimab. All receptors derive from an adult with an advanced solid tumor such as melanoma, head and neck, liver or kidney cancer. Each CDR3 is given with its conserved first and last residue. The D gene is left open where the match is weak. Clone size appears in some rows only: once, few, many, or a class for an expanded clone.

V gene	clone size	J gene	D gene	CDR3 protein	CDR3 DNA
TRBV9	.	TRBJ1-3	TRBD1	CASSAAGGGGNTIYF	TGTGCCAGCAGCGCCGCAGGGGGAGGAGGAAACACCATATATTTT
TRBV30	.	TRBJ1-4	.	CAWSWVTNEKLFF	TGTGCCTGGAGCTGGGTAACTAATGAAAAACTGTTTTTT
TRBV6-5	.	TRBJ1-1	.	CASSFKTGNTEAFF	TGTGCCAGCAGTTTCAAGACTGGGAACACTGAAGCTTTCTTT
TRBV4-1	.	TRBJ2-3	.	CASSQGGKITDTQYF	TGCGCCAGCAGCCAAGGAGGGAAAATCACAGATACGCAGTATTTT
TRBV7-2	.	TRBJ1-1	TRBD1	CASSRLAGRGTEAFF	TGTGCCAGCAGCCGCCTAGCAGGCAGGGGGACTGAAGCTTTCTTT
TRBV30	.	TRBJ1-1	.	CASRQGKGTEAFF	TGTGCCTCTCGCCAGGGTAAGGGCACTGAAGCTTTCTTT
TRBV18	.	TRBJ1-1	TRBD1	CASSPGTVNTEAFF	TGTGCCAGCTCACCCGGGACAGTGAACACTGAAGCTTTCTTT
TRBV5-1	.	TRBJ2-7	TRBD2	CASSLSGTPYEQYF	TGCGCCAGCAGCTTAAGCGGGACTCCCTACGAGCAGTACTTC
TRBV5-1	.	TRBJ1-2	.	CASSLGGGGAYGYTF	TGCGCCAGCAGCTTGGGAGGCGGGGGCGCCTATGGCTACACCTTC
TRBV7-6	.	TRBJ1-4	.	CASSSLQGGRKLFF	TGTGCCAGCAGCTCCCTCCAGGGAGGTCGAAAACTGTTTTTT
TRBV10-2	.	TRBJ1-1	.	CASRGTGHTEAFF	TGCGCCAGCAGGGGGACGGGCCACACTGAAGCTTTCTTT
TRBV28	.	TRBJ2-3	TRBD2	CASRPTSGRTDTQYF	TGTGCCAGCAGACCGACTAGCGGGAGGACAGATACGCAGTATTTT
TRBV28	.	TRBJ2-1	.	CASSRGDSYNEQFF	TGTGCCAGCAGTAGGGGGGACTCCTACAATGAGCAGTTCTTC
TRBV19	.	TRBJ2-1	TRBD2	CASSIDGTSGGRNEQFF	TGTGCCAGTAGTATCGACGGGACTAGCGGGGGGAGGAATGAGCAGTTCTTC
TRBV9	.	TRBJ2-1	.	CASSVGTYNEQFF	TGTGCCAGCAGCGTAGGGACCTACAATGAGCAGTTCTTC
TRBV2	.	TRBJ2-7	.	CASSERGAMQQYF	TGTGCCAGCAGTGAGAGGGGGGCGATGCAGCAGTACTTC
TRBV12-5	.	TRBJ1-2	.	CASQGQDNYGYTF	TGTGCTAGCCAAGGGCAGGACAACTATGGCTACACCTTC
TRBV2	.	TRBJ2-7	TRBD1	CASRLDASDRGFYEQYF	TGTGCCAGCAGGCTCGATGCCTCGGACAGGGGGTTCTACGAGCAGTACTTC
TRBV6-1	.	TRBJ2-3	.	CASNFPSTDTQYF	TGTGCCAGCAACTTCCCTAGCACAGATACGCAGTATTTT
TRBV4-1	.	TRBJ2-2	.	CASSLRPPVVEGTGELFF	TGCGCCAGCAGCCTCCGGCCCCCTGTGGTGGAGGGCACCGGGGAGCTGTTTTTT
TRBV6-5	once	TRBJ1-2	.	CASSPRQGHYGYTF	TGTGCCAGCAGTCCTCGCCAGGGTCACTATGGCTACACCTTC
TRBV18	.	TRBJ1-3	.	CASSTLEGTGNTIYF	TGTGCCAGCTCAACCCTAGAGGGAACTGGAAACACCATATATTTT
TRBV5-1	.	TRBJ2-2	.	CASSLGAMGTGELFF	TGCGCCAGCAGCTTGGGGGCGATGGGAACCGGGGAGCTGTTTTTT
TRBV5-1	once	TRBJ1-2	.	CASRARTDSDDTF	TGCGCCAGCAGAGCGAGGACAGATAGTGACGACACCTTC
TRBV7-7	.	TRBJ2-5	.	CASSLGVAETQYF	TGTGCTAGCAGCTTAGGAGTCGCAGAGACCCAGTACTTC
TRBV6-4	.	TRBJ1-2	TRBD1	CASSDTGTGDLDGYTF	TGTGCCAGCAGTGACACAGGGACAGGGGATTTAGATGGCTACACCTTC
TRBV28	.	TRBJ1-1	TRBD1	CASSPDRVGSTEAFF	TGTGCCAGCAGTCCGGACAGGGTAGGAAGCACTGAAGCTTTCTTT
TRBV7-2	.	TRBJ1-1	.	CASSPAGNTEAFF	TGTGCCAGCAGCCCCGCGGGGAACACTGAAGCTTTCTTT
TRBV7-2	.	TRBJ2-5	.	CASSYIMNQETQYF	TGTGCCAGCAGCTATATCATGAACCAAGAGACCCAGTACTTC
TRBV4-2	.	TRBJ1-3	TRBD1	CASSHAGGISGNTIYF	TGTGCCAGCAGCCATGCAGGGGGAATCTCTGGAAACACCATATATTTT
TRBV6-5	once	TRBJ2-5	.	CASSNPDGRTQYF	TGTGCCAGCAGTAACCCGGATGGACGGACCCAGTACTTC
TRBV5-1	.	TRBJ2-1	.	CASSLAPTNEQFF	TGCGCCAGCAGCTTGGCCCCGACAAATGAGCAGTTCTTC
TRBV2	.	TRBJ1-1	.	CASRTVMNTEAFF	TGTGCCAGCAGGACGGTGATGAACACTGAAGCTTTCTTT
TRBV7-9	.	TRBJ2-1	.	CASSLSLASSYNEQFF	TGTGCCAGCAGCTTATCCCTAGCGAGCTCCTACAATGAGCAGTTCTTC
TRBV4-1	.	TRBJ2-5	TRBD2	CASSFSSGGETQYF	TGCGCCAGCAGCTTTTCTAGCGGGGGAGAGACCCAGTACTTC
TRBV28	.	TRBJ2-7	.	CASSARYEQYF	TGTGCCAGCAGTGCCCGTTACGAGCAGTACTTC
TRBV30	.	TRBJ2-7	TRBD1	CAWRGTATYEQYF	TGTGCCTGGAGAGGGACAGCGACCTACGAGCAGTACTTC
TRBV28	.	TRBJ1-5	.	CASTTRRAGYSNQPQHF	TGTGCCAGCACCACCCGCCGGGCAGGCTATAGCAATCAGCCCCAGCATTTT
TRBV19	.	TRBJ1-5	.	CASREDSGRGPQHF	TGTGCCAGTAGGGAGGACAGTGGCCGGGGGCCCCAGCATTTT
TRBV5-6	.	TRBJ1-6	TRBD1	CASSLGDRENSPLHF	TGTGCCAGCAGCTTGGGGGACAGGGAGAATTCACCCCTCCACTTT
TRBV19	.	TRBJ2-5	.	CASRDLPEETQYF	TGTGCCAGTAGGGACCTACCGGAGGAGACCCAGTACTTC
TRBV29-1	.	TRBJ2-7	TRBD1	CSVEDLRDRTYEQYF	TGCAGCGTTGAAGATCTTCGGGACAGGACCTACGAGCAGTACTTC
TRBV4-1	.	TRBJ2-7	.	CASSQAPGPYEQYF	TGCGCCAGCAGCCAAGCCCCTGGGCCCTACGAGCAGTACTTC
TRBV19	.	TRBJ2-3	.	CASSQPRRSGTDTQYF	TGTGCCAGTAGTCAGCCGCGTCGGTCAGGCACAGATACGCAGTATTTT
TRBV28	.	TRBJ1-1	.	CASSESLKGTEAFF	TGTGCCAGCAGTGAATCCCTCAAGGGCACTGAAGCTTTCTTT
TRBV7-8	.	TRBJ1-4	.	CASSLAPANEKLFF	TGTGCCAGCAGCTTAGCCCCAGCTAATGAAAAACTGTTTTTT
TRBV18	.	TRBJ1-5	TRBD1	CASSPRTGVGNQPQHF	TGTGCCAGCTCACCACGGACAGGGGTTGGCAATCAGCCCCAGCATTTT
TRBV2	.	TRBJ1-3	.	CASSEEDYSGNTIYF	TGTGCCAGCAGTGAGGAGGACTACTCTGGAAACACCATATATTTT
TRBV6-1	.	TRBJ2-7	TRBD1	CASSLGTGGPYEQYF	TGTGCCAGCAGTTTAGGGACAGGGGGCCCCTACGAGCAGTACTTC
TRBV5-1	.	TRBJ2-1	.	CASSEYRDSEDNEQFF	TGCGCCAGCAGCGAATACCGGGACTCCGAGGACAATGAGCAGTTCTTC
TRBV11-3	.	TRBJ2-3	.	CASSLGRLDTQYF	TGTGCCAGCAGCTTAGGGAGACTAGATACGCAGTATTTT
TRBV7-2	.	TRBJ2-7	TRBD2	CASSPGGAGDYEQYF	TGTGCCAGCAGCCCGGGGGGAGCGGGAGACTACGAGCAGTACTTC
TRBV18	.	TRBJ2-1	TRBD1	CASSPGSQGSYNEQFF	TGTGCCAGCTCACCAGGTTCACAGGGGTCCTACAATGAGCAGTTCTTC
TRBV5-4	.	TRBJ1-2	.	CASSLAGGPPRTF	TGTGCCAGCAGCTTGGCCGGGGGACCGCCGAGGACCTTC
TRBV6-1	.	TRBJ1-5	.	CASSRLSPGIQPQHF	TGTGCCAGCAGTAGGCTCTCTCCCGGGATTCAGCCCCAGCATTTT